These 16 T cell receptor beta chains were all obtained from the same sample, sequenced in a study of OX40 agonist ivuxolimab in advanced cancers. Assay used: immunoSEQ multiplex PCR; TCRdb lists only in-frame clones, some missing. Of 65,000 to 95,000 clones listed, about 92% are singletons. The source material was CD4+ or CD8+ T cells sorted from blood, sampled in a trial of the OX40 agonist ivuxolimab. Receptor source: an adult with an advanced solid tumor such as melanoma, head and neck, liver or kidney cancer.

A single count supports this clone. V is TRBV15 and J is TRBJ2-7; D is unclear. Germline CDR1 and CDR2: LNHNV and YYDKDF (reference sequence). The V end was cut by 0 bases, the J end by 0 bases, with 9 bases between. The CDR3 is 15 residues long. The CDR3 region has the DNA TGTGCCACCAGCAGAGAATACGGCGCCTCCTACGAGCAGTACTTC. Amino acid sequence: CATSREYGASYEQYF.

This chain links TRBV5-6 with TRBJ1-6, with D unresolved. This CDR3 comprises 16 residues. V lost 0 bases to trimming and J lost 0 bases, with 7 bases between them. Germline CDR1 is SGHDT and CDR2 is YYEEEE. CDR3 residues: CASSLGPSSYNSPLHF. CDR3 DNA: TGTGCCAGCAGCTTGGGACCCAGCTCCTATAATTCACCCCTCCACTTT.

This rearrangement joins TRBV5-4 to TRBJ1-6; no clear D. The germline V and J ends were trimmed by 0 bases and 7 bases, with 5 bases remaining between them. The CDR3 covers 13 residues. Germline CDR1 is SGHNT and CDR2 is YYREEE (reference sequence). The CDR3 region is CASSLAANSPLHF. The CDR3 nucleotides are TGTGCCAGCAGCTTGGCGGCGAATTCACCCCTCCACTTT.

The V call is TRBV10-3, the J call TRBJ2-2, with D perhaps assigned TRBD1 or TRBD2 (5 bases each). Trimming pared 5 bases from V and 0 bases from J, leaving 10 bases between. This CDR3 is built from 15 residues. CDR1 and CDR2 (germline): ENHRY, SYGVKD. The chain's CDR3 is CAISPGTTNTGELFF. The CDR3 bases are TGTGCCATCAGTCCGGGGACGACGAACACCGGGGAGCTGTTTTTT.

The chain couples TRBV30 to TRBJ1-4; TRBD1 might be the D (5 bases). V was trimmed by 7 bases and J by 5 bases, leaving 14 bases between them. The CDR3 is 13 residues long. The germline V gene has CDR1 GTSNPN and CDR2 SVGIG (reference sequence). The CDR3 spells CASKTETNEKLFF. As DNA, the CDR3 is TGTGCCTCAAAGACAGAAACCAATGAAAAACTGTTTTTT. Full variable domain (missing parts from reference TRBV30 and TRBJ1-4): SQTIHQWPATLVQPVGSPLSLECTVEGTSNPNLYWYRQAAGRGLQLLFYSVGIGQISSEVPQNLSASRPQDRQFILSSKKLLLSDSGFYLCASKTETNEKLFFGSGTQLSVL.

V and J are TRBV7-3 and TRBJ2-3; unclear D gene. Germline V gene lookup returns CDR1 SGHTA and CDR2 FQGTGA. The CDR3 is 12 residues long. V lost 4 bases and J lost 4, with 6 bases in between. The CDR3 loop reads CASSSSPDTQYF. The CDR3 coding sequence is TGTGCCAGCAGCTCTTCCCCAGATACGCAGTATTTT. The variable domain in full, with the rest retrieved from reference TRBV7-3 and TRBJ2-3, is GAGVSQTPSNKVTEKGKYVELRCDPISGHTALYWYRQSLGQGPEFLIYFQGTGAADDSGLPNDRFFAVRPEGSVSTLKIQRTERGDSAVYLCASSSSPDTQYFGPGTRLTVL.

The chain is built from TRBV19 and TRBJ1-5; D not certain. Germline CDR1 and CDR2: LNHDA and SQIVND (reference sequence). Trimming cost V 3 bases and J 1 base, with 10 bases left between them. The length of the CDR3 is 15 residues. DNA of the CDR3: TGTGCCAGTAGTATCCAGATAGTAAGCAATCAGCCCCAGCATTTT. Encoded protein: CASSIQIVSNQPQHF.

The rearrangement uses TRBV11-2 and TRBJ2-3, with D perhaps matching TRBD2 (6 bases). V gave up 1 base and J gave up 4 bases, with 15 bases separating them. CDR3 size: 16 residues. The germline V gene has CDR1 SGHAT and CDR2 FQNNGV. In DNA, the CDR3 is TGTGCCAGCAGCTTAGGGGCGGGGATGCGTCCAGATACGCAGTATTTT. Translating gives CASSLGAGMRPDTQYF.

CDR3 nucleotide sequence: TGTGCCAGTAGTATTCAAGGCACAGATACGCAGTATTTT. Translated: CASSIQGTDTQYF. The V call is TRBV19, the J call TRBJ2-3; D is unclear. The germline V gene encodes CDR1 LNHDA and CDR2 SQIVND (reference sequence). This CDR3 is 13 amino acids long. Trimming took 3 bases from V and 1 from J, leaving 5 bases between them.

This rearrangement joins TRBV7-2 to TRBJ2-7; TRBD2 matches 11 bases. The V gene end was trimmed by 4 bases and the J gene end by 4 bases; junction bases not matched to a gene: 12. Germline V CDR1 and CDR2: SGHTA, FQGNSA. The CDR3 contains 17 residues. The CDR3 DNA reads TGTGCCAGCAGCTCCGGGACTAGCGGAGCTAAGCCTTACGAGCAGTACTTC. It encodes CASSSGTSGAKPYEQYF.

V gene TRBV28 combines with J gene TRBJ1-1, with D possibly TRBD1 on 5 matching bases. The CDR3 is 15 residues long. Per the germline V gene, CDR1 is MDHEN and CDR2 is SYDVKM. Trimming pared 7 bases from V and 9 bases from J, leaving 24 bases between. CDR3 loop: CASILSAGTGSKAFF. The CDR3 region has the DNA TGTGCCAGCATCCTCTCCGCCGGGACCGGGTCCAAAGCTTTCTTT.

The CDR3 sequence is CASSTGHEQYF. The CDR3 DNA follows: TGCGCCAGCAGTACAGGGCACGAGCAGTACTTC. The rearrangement uses TRBV5-1 and TRBJ2-7; TRBD1 is a possible D gene (6 bases). Trimming pared 5 bases from V and 5 bases from J, leaving 8 bases between. The germline CDR1 and CDR2 sequences are SGHRS and YFSETQ. The CDR3 runs to 11 residues.

CDR3 DNA sequence: TGCGCCAGCAGTGATTTCGGGAACTATGGCTACACCTTC. The encoded protein is CASSDFGNYGYTF. This chain uses TRBV10-2 with TRBJ1-2; no definite D call. CDR1 and CDR2 from the germline V gene are WSHSY and SAAADI. V was pared by 3 bases and J by 2 bases, with 7 bases between. This CDR3 region has 13 residues.

The chain joins TRBV7-9 to TRBJ1-3; no reliable D call. This CDR3 region has 15 residues. Germline assignment: CDR1 SEHNR and CDR2 FQNEAQ (reference sequence). With 5 bases removed from V and 2 bases from J, the gap between germline ends came to 13 bases. CDR3 sequence reads: CASSPPRETGNTIYF. The CDR3 DNA is TGTGCCAGCAGCCCGCCACGGGAAACTGGAAACACCATATATTTT. Complete variable domain (other parts from reference TRBV7-9 and TRBJ1-3): DTGVSQNPRHKITKRGQNVTFRCDPISEHNRLYWYRQTLGQGPEFLTYFQNEAQLEKSRLLSDRFSAERPKGSFSTLEIQRTEQGDSAMYLCASSPPRETGNTIYFGEGSWLTVV.

In its sample, this clone was seen a few times. V usage is TRBV19 and J usage is TRBJ2-7; D remains ambiguous. The CDR3 has 12 residues. Trimming took off 6 bases at V and 4 bases at J, with 10 bases between the two ends. CDR1 and CDR2 (germline): LNHDA, SQIVND (reference sequence). The CDR3 region has the DNA TGTGCCAGTAGCGGACCGAGGTACGAGCAGTACTTC. Amino acids: CASSGPRYEQYF.

V gene TRBV6-1 combines with J gene TRBJ1-2, with TRBD1 matching 10 bases. CDR3 size: 13 residues. Germline V gene data show CDR1 as MNHNS and CDR2 as SASEGT. V was pared by 7 bases and J by 7 bases, with 6 bases of the junction left unmatched. The CDR3 nucleotides read TGTGCCAGCACCAAGGACAGGGGGTCTGGCTACACCTTC. Translated, it gives CASTKDRGSGYTF.